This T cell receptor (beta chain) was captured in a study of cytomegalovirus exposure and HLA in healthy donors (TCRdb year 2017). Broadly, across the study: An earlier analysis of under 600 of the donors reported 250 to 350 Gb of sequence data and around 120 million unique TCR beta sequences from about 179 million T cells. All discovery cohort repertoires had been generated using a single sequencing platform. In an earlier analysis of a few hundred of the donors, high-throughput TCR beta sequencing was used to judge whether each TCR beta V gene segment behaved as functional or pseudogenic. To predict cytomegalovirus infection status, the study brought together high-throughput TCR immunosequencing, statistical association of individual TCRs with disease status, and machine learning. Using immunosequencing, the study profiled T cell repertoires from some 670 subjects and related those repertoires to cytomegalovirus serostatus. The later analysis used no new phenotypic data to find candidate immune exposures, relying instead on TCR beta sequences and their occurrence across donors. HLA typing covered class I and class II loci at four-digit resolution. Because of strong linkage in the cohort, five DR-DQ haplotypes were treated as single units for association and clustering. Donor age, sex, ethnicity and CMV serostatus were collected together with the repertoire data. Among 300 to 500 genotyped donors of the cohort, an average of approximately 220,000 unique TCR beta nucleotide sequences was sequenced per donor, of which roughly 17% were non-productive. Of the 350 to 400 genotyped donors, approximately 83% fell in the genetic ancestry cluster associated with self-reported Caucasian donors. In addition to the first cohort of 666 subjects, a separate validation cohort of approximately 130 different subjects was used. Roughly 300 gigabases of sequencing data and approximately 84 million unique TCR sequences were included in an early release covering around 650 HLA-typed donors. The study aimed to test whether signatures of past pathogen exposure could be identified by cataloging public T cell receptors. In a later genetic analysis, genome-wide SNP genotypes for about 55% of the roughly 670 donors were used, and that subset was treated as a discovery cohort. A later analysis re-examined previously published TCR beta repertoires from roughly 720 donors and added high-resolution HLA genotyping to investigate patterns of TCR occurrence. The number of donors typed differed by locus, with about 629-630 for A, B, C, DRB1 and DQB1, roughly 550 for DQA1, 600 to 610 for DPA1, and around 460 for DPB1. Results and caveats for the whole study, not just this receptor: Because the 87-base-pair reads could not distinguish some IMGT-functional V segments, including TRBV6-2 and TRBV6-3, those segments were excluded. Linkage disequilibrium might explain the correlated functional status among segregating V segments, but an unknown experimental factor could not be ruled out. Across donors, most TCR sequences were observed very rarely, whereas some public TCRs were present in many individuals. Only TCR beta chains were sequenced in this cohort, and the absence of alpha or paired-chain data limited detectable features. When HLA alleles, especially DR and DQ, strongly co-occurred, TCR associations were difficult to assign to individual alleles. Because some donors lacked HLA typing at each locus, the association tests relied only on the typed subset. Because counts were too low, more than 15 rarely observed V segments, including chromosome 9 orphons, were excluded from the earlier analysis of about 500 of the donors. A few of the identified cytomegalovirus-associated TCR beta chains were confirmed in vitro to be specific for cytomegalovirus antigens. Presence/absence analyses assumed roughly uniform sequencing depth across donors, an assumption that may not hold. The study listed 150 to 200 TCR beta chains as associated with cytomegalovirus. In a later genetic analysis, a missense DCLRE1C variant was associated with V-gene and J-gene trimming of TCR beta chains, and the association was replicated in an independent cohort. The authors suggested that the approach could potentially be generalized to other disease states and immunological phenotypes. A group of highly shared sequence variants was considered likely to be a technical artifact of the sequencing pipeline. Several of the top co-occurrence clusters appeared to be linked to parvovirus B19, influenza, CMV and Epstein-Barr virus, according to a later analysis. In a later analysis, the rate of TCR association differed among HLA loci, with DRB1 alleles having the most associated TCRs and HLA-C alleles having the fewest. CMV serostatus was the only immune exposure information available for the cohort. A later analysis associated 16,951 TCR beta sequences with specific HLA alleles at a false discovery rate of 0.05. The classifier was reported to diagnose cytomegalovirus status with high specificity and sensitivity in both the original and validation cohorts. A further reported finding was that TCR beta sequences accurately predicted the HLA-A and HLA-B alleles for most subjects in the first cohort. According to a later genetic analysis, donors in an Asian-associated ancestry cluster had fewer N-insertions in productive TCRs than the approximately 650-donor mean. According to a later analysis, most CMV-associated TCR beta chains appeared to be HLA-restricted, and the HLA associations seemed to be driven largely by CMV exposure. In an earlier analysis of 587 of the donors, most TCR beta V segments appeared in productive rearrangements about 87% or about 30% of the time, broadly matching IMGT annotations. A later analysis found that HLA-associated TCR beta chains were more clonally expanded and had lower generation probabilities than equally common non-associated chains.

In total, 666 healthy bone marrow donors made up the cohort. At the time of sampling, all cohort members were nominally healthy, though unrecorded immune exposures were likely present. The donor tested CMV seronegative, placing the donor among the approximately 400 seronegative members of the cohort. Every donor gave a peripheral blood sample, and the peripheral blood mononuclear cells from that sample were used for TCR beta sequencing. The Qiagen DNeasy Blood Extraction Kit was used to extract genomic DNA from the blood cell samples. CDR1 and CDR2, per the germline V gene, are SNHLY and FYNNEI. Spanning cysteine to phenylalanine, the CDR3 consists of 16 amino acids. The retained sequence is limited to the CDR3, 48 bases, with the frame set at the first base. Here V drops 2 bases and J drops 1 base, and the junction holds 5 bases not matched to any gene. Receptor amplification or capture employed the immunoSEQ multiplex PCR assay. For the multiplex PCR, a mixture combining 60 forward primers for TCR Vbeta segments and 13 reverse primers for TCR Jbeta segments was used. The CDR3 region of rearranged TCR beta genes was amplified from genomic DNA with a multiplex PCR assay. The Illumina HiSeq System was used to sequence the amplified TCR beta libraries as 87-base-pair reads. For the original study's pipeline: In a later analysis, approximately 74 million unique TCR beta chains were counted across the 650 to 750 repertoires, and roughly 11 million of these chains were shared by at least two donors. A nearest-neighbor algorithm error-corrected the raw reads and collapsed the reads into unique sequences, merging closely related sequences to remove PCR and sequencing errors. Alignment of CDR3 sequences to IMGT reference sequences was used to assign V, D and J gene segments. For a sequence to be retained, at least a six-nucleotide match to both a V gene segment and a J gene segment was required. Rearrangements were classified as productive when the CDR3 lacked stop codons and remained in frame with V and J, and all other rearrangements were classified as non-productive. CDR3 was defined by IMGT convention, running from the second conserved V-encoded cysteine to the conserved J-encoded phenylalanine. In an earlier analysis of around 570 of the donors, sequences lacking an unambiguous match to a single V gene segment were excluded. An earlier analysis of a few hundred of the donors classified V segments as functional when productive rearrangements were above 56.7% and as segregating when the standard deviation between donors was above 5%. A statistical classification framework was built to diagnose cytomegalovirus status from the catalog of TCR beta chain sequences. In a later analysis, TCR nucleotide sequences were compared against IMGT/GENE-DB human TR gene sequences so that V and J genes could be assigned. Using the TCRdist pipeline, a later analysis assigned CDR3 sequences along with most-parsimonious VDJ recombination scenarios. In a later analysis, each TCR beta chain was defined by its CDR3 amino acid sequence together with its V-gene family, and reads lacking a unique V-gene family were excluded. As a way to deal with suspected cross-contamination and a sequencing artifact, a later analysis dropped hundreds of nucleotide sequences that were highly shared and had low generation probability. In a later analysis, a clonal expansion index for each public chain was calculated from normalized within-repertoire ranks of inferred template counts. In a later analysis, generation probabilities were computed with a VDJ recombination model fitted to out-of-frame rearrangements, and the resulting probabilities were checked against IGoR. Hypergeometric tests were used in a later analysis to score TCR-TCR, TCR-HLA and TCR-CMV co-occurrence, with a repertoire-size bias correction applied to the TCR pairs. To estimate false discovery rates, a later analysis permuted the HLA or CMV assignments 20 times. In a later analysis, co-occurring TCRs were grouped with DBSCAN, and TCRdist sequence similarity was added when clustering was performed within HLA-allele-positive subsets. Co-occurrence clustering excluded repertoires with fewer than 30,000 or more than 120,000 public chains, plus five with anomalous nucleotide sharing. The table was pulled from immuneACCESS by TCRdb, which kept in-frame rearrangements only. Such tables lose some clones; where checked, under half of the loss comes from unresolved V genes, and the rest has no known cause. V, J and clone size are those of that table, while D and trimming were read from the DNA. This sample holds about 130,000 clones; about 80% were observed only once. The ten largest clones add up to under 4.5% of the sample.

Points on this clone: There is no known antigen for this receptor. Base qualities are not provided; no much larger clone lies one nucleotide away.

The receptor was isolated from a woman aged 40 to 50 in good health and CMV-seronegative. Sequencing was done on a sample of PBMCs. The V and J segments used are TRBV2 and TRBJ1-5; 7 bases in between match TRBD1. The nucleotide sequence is TGTGCCAGCAGTGAACTTGGCAGGGGGAGCAATCAGCCCCAGCATTTT. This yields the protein CASSELGRGSNQPQHF.